This TCR beta chain is from a study of blood T cell repertoires in COVID-19. CDR1 is SNHLY, CDR2 FYNNEI, per germline. The ends were cut back, 2 bases at V and 5 bases at J, with 9 bases in the middle. The CDR3 loop spans 13 amino acids. The protocol was immunoSEQ multiplex PCR, while the TCRdb copy is restricted to in-frame clones and leaves out a portion. The repertoire has approximately 160,000 clones, approximately 90% of them found once; the top ten carry approximately 0.48%. The chain carries TRBV2 and TRBJ2-5; no reliable D call. Sequencing was carried out using peripheral blood. The clonotype originates from a man aged 50 or older with acute or convalescent COVID-19. The CDR3 is CASSEIRVETQYF. The CDR3 DNA follows: TGTGCCAGCAGTGAAATACGGGTGGAGACCCAGTACTTC.